This T cell receptor (beta chain) was captured in a study of cytomegalovirus exposure and HLA in healthy donors (dated by TCRdb to the late 2010s). About the investigation overall: In an earlier analysis of about 560 of the donors, about 260 Gb of sequence data and approximately 120 million unique TCR beta sequences from some 170 million T cells were reported. An early release that covered about 600 HLA-typed donors contained around 300 gigabases of sequencing data and tens of millions of unique TCR sequences. Of the approximately 400 genotyped donors, less than 85% were placed in the genetic ancestry cluster associated with self-reported Caucasian donors. The study aimed to test whether cataloging public T cell receptors could reveal signatures of past pathogen exposure. The study profiled the T cell repertoires of hundreds of subjects by immunosequencing and related them to cytomegalovirus serostatus. Besides the first cohort of roughly 700 subjects, a separate validation cohort made up of roughly 120 different subjects was used. The study combined high-throughput TCR immunosequencing, statistical association of individual TCRs with disease status, and machine learning to predict cytomegalovirus infection status. A later analysis re-examined previously published TCR beta repertoires from over 500 donors and added high-resolution HLA genotyping to investigate patterns of TCR occurrence. Rather than drawing on any new phenotypic data, the later analysis identified candidate immune exposures from TCR beta sequences and the way those sequences occurred across donors. An earlier analysis of about 620 of the donors applied high-throughput TCR beta sequencing to assess whether each TCR beta V gene segment acted as functional or pseudogenic. Donor age, sex, ethnicity and CMV serostatus were compiled alongside the repertoire data. Genome-wide SNP genotypes for about three fifths of the roughly 700 donors were used in a later genetic analysis, which treated that subset as a discovery cohort. All discovery cohort repertoires had been generated on a single sequencing platform. HLA typing covered class I and class II loci at four-digit resolution. The number of donors typed differed by locus, with roughly 629-640 for A, B, C, DRB1 and DQB1, around 500 for DQA1, 600 to 610 for DPA1, and under 490 for DPB1. Roughly five DR-DQ haplotypes were treated as single units for association and clustering because of strong linkage in the cohort. Among about 390 genotyped donors of the cohort, an average of around 240,000 unique TCR beta nucleotide sequences were sequenced per donor, around 20% of them non-productive.

Concerning this clone: What this receptor recognizes is not known. There are no base qualities to consult, and no much larger clone falls within one base.

Libraries were prepared through the immunoSEQ multiplex PCR assay. For the multiplex PCR, a mixture combining 60 forward primers for TCR Vbeta segments and 13 reverse primers for TCR Jbeta segments was used. The CDR3 region of rearranged TCR beta genes was amplified from genomic DNA by a multiplex PCR assay. On the Illumina HiSeq System, the amplified TCR beta libraries were sequenced as 87-base-pair reads. As for how the authors treated the data: Across the roughly 600 repertoires, a later analysis counted approximately 75 million unique TCR beta chains, roughly 11 million of which were shared by at least two donors. To remove PCR and sequencing errors, raw reads were error-corrected and collapsed into unique sequences using a nearest-neighbor algorithm that merged closely related sequences. CDR3 sequences were aligned to IMGT reference sequences to assign V, D and J gene segments. For a sequence to be retained, a match of at least six nucleotides was required to both a V gene segment and a J gene segment. Rearrangements were called productive when the CDR3 lacked stop codons and stayed in frame with V and J; all others were non-productive. Following IMGT convention, CDR3 was defined as the stretch from the second conserved V-encoded cysteine up to the conserved J-encoded phenylalanine. The earlier analysis of 500 to 650 of the donors excluded any sequence lacking an unambiguous match to a single V gene segment. In an earlier analysis of 450 to 700 of the donors, V segments were called functional above 56.7% productive rearrangements and were called segregating when the between-donor standard deviation exceeded 5%. A statistical classification framework was developed to diagnose cytomegalovirus status using the catalog of TCR beta chain sequences. V and J gene assignment, in a later analysis, came from comparing TCR nucleotide sequences with IMGT/GENE-DB human TR gene sequences. A later analysis assigned CDR3 sequences and most-parsimonious VDJ recombination scenarios with the TCRdist pipeline. In a later analysis, every TCR beta chain was defined by the combination of its CDR3 amino acid sequence and its V-gene family, and reads without a unique V-gene family were dropped. As a way to deal with suspected cross-contamination and a sequencing artifact, a later analysis dropped nearly 600 nucleotide sequences that were highly shared and had low generation probability. A later analysis calculated a clonal expansion index for each public chain from normalized within-repertoire ranks of inferred template counts. In a later analysis, generation probabilities were computed using a VDJ recombination model fitted to out-of-frame rearrangements, and the results were checked against IGoR. A later analysis scored TCR-TCR, TCR-HLA and TCR-CMV co-occurrence with hypergeometric tests, applying a repertoire-size bias correction to TCR pairs. A later analysis estimated false discovery rates by permuting HLA or CMV assignments 20 times. A later analysis grouped co-occurring TCRs with DBSCAN, adding TCRdist sequence similarity when clustering within HLA-allele-positive subsets. Co-occurrence clustering excluded repertoires with fewer than 30,000 or more than 120,000 public chains, plus five with anomalous nucleotide sharing. TCRdb stores this immuneACCESS table with in-frame sequences only. Part of the clones is absent; in the studies checked, under half of the shortfall reflects unresolved V genes, and no reason is known for the rest. V, J and clone size derive from that table, while D and trimming were established from the DNA sequence. Across this sample there are a few hundred thousand clones, with about four fifths seen only once. The top ten constitute more than 1.5% of the sample.

The cohort comprised under 700 healthy bone marrow donors. At the time of sampling, all cohort members were nominally healthy, though unrecorded immune exposures were likely present. The donor was CMV seropositive and was included in the group of 250 to 300 seropositive cohort members. A peripheral blood sample was provided by each donor, and peripheral blood mononuclear cells were used for TCR beta sequencing. Genomic DNA extraction from the blood cell samples was performed with the Qiagen DNeasy Blood Extraction Kit. Overall study results and their limits: The cohort was sequenced for TCR beta chains only, and without alpha or paired-chain data the features that could be detected were limited. In a later analysis, HLA-associated TCR beta chains were found to be more clonally expanded and to have lower generation probabilities than equally common non-associated chains. In a later genetic analysis, fewer N-insertions in productive TCRs were reported among donors in an Asian-associated ancestry cluster than the approximately 630-donor mean. In a later analysis, the rate of TCR association differed among HLA loci, with DRB1 alleles having the most associated TCRs and HLA-C alleles having the fewest. The study gave a list of 150 to 200 TCR beta chains associated with cytomegalovirus. While some public TCRs were present in many individuals, most TCR sequences turned up only very rarely across donors. A further reported finding was that TCR beta sequences accurately predicted the HLA-A and HLA-B alleles for most subjects in the first cohort. The earlier analysis of about 600 of the donors excluded about 16 rarely observed V segments, including chromosome 9 orphons, because counts were too low. Linkage disequilibrium might explain the correlated functional status among segregating V segments, but an unknown experimental factor could not be excluded. The classifier was reported to diagnose cytomegalovirus status with high specificity and sensitivity in both the original cohort and the validation cohort. At a false discovery rate of 0.05, a later analysis linked approximately 18,000 TCR beta sequences to specific HLA alleles. Some IMGT-functional V segments, including TRBV6-2 and TRBV6-3, could not be distinguished by the 87-base-pair reads and were therefore excluded. HLA typing was unavailable for some donors at each locus, so association tests used only the typed subset. Roughly uniform sequencing depth across donors was assumed in presence/absence analyses, although this assumption may not hold. It was suggested by the authors that the approach could potentially be generalized to other disease states and immunological phenotypes. According to a later analysis, most CMV-associated TCR beta chains appeared to be HLA-restricted, and the HLA associations seemed to be driven largely by CMV exposure. A cluster of highly shared sequence variants was judged likely to represent a technical artifact of the sequencing pipeline. According to a later analysis, parvovirus B19, influenza, CMV and Epstein-Barr virus appeared linked to several top co-occurrence clusters. Immune exposure information for the cohort was limited to CMV serostatus. In a later genetic analysis, a missense DCLRE1C variant was associated with V-gene and J-gene trimming of TCR beta chains, and the association was replicated in an independent cohort. In vitro tests confirmed that a few of the cytomegalovirus-associated TCR beta chains recognize cytomegalovirus antigens. When HLA alleles, especially DR and DQ, strongly co-occurred, TCR associations were difficult to assign to individual alleles. In an earlier analysis of some 550 of the donors, most TCR beta V segments were observed in productive rearrangements about 90% or about 30% of the time, broadly matching IMGT annotations.

CDR1 and CDR2 (MDHEN, SYDVKM) derive from the germline V gene. Trimming takes 4 bases off V and 8 bases off J; junction bases not matched to a gene: 11. From the cysteine through the phenylalanine, the CDR3 covers 15 amino acids. Left in the record is the CDR3 DNA by itself, 45 bases read in frame from the first base. Sequencing used PBMCs. This chain is built from TRBV28 and TRBJ1-2, with 9 bases aligning to TRBD1. The receptor's source is a woman between 40 and 55 years old in good health and CMV-seropositive. The encoded CDR3 is CASSSMGQGLKGYTF. The sequenced DNA is TGTGCCAGCAGTTCTATGGGACAGGGACTTAAAGGCTACACCTTC.